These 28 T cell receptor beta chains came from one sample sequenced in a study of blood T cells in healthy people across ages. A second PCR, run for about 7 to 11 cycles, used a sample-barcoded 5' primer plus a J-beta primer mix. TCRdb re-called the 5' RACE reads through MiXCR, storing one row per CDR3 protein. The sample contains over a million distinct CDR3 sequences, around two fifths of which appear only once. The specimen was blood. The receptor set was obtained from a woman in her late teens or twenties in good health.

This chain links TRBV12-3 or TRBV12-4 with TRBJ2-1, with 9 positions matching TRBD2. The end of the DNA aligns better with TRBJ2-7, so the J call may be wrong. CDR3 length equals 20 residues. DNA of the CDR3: TGTGCCAGCAGGGGGACTGGGCGGGAGGGCCGTAAGAGCTCCTACAATGAGCAGTACTTC. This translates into CASRGTGREGRKSSYNEQYF.

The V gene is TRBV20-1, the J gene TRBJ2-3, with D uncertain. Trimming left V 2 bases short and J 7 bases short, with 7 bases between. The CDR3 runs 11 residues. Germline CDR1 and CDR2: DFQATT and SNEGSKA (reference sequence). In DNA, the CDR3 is TGCAGTGCTAGATCACGGTATACGCAGTATTTT. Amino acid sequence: CSARSRYTQYF.

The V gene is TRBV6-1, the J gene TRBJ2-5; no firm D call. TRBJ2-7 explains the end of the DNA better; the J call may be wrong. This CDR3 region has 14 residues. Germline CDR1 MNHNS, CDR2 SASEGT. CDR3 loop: CASRAGDWGSEQYF. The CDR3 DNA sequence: TGTGCCAGCAGAGCCGGCGACTGGGGAAGCGAGCAGTACTTC.

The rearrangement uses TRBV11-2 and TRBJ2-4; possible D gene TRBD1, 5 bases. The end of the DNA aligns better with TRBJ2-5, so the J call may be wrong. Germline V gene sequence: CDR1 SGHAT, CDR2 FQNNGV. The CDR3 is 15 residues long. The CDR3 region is CASSLGQKRQETQYF. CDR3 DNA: TGTGCCAGCAGCTTAGGACAGAAGAGACAAGAGACCCAGTACTTC.

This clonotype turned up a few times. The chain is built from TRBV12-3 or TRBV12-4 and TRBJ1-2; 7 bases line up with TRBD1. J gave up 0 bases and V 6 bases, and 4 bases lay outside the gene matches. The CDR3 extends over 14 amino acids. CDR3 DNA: TGTGCCAGCAGAATCGGACAGGCTAACTATGGCTACACCTTC. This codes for CASRIGQANYGYTF.

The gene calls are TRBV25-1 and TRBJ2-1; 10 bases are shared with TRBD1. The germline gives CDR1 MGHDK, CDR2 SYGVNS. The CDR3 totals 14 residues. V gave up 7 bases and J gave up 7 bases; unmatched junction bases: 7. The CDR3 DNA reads TGTGCCAGCACCCGACAGGGGGCGGGTAATGAGCAGTTCTTC. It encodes CASTRQGAGNEQFF.

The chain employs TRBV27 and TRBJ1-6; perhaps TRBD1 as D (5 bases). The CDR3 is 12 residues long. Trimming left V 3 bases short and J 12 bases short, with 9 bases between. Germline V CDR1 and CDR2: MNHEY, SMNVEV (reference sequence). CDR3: CASSFGDRPLHF. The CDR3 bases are TGTGCCAGCAGTTTCGGCGACAGACCCCTCCACTTT.

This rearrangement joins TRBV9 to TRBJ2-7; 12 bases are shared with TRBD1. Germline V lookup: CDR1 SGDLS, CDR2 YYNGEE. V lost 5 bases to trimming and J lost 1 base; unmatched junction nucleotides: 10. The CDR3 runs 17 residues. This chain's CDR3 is CASSEGPGQGASYEQYF. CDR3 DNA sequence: TGTGCCAGCAGTGAAGGTCCGGGACAGGGGGCGTCCTACGAGCAGTACTTC.

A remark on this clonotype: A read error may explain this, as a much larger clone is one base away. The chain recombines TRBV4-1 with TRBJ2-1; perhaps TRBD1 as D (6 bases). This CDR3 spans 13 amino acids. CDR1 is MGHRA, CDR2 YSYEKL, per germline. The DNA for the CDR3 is TGCGCCAGCAGCCAATGGGGGCAAAATGAGCGGTTCTTC. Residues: CASSQWGQNERFF.

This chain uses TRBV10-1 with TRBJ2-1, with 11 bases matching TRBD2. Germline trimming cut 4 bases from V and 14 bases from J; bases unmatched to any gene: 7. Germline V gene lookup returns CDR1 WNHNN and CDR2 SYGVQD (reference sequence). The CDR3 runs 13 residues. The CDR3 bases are TGCGCCAGCAGTGTGTCGACTAGCGGGGTAAAGTTCTTC. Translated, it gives CASSVSTSGVKFF.

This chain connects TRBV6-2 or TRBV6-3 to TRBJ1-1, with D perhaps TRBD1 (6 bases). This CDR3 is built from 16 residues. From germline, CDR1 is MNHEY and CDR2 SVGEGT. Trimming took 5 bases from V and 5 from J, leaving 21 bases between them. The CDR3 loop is CASSPIQGLAGTEAFF. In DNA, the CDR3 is TGTGCCAGCAGTCCGATACAGGGCCTGGCGGGGACTGAAGCTTTCTTT.

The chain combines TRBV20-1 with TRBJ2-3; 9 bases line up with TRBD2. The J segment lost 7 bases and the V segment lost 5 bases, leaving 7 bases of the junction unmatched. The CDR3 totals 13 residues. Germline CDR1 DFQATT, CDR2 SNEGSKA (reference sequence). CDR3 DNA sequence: TGCAGTGCTGGACATAGCGGGAGTAATACGCAGTATTTT. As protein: CSAGHSGSNTQYF.

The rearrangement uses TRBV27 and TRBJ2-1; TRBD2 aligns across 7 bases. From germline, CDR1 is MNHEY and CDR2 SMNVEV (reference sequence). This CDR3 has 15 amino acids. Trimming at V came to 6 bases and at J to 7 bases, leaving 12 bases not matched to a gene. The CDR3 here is CASSPYTSGGNEQFF. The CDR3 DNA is TGTGCCAGCAGCCCCTATACATCCGGGGGGAATGAGCAGTTCTTC.

CDR3 loop: CSVEGGLNEQYF. The CDR3 bases are TGCAGCGTTGAGGGGGGGCTCAACGAGCAGTACTTC. The V gene is TRBV29-1, the J gene TRBJ2-7, with D tentatively TRBD2 (7 bases). This CDR3 is 12 amino acids long. V lost 3 bases and J lost 5, with 11 bases in between. Germline V gives CDR1 SQVTM, CDR2 ANQGSEA.

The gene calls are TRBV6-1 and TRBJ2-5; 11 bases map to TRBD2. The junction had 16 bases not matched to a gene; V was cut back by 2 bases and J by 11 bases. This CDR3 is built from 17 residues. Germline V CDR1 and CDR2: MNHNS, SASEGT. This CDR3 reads CASSESPGLAAYNEQYF. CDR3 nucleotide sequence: TGTGCCAGCAGTGAATCCCCGGGACTAGCGGCTTACAATGAGCAGTACTTC.

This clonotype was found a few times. CDR3 DNA sequence: TGTGCCAGCAGCCCCGGGTTCGGGGAAAGCTCTGGGGCCAACGTCCTGACTTTC. It translates to CASSPGFGESSGANVLTF. The chain carries TRBV7-9 and TRBJ2-6; D may be TRBD2 (5 bases). There are 18 residues in the CDR3. V lost 5 bases to trimming and J lost 0 bases, with 17 bases between them. Germline CDR1 and CDR2: SEHNR and FQNEAQ (reference sequence).

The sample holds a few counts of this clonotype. Here the CDR3 reads CASRTGLNAYEQYF. In nucleotides, the CDR3 is TGTGCCAGCAGAACGGGACTGAATGCCTACGAGCAGTACTTC. The chain couples TRBV6-2 or TRBV6-3 to TRBJ2-7; TRBD2 might be the D (6 bases). The V end lost 6 bases, the J end lost 2 bases, and 14 bases lay between the germline ends. Germline assignment: CDR1 MNHEY and CDR2 SVGEGT. The CDR3 has 14 residues.

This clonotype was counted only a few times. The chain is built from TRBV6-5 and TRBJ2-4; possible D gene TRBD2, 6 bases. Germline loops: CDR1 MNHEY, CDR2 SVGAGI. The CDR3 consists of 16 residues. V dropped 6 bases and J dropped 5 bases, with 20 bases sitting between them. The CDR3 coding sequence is TGTGCCAGCAGCCCCGTTGGGGTCGGGGGTCAAAACATTCAGTACTTC. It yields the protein CASSPVGVGGQNIQYF.

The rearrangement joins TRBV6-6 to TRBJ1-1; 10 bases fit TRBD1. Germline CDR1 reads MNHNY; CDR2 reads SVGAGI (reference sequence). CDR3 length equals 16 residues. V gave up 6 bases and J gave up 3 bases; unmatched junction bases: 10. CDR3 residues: CASSTPGQGLDTEAFF. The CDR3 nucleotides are TGTGCCAGCAGCACCCCGGGACAGGGGTTGGACACTGAAGCTTTCTTT.

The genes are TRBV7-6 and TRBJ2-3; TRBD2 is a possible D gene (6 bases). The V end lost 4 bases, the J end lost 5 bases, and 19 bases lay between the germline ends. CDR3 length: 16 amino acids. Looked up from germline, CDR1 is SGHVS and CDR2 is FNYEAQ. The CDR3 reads CASSSGDGPGLDTQYF. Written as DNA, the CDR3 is TGTGCCAGCAGCTCGGGAGATGGGCCGGGCCTAGATACGCAGTATTTT. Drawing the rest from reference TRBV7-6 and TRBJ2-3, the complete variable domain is GAGVSQSPRYKVTKRGQDVALRCDPISGHVSLYWYRQALGQGPEFLTYFNYEAQQDKSGLPNDRFSAERPEGSISTLTIQRTEQRDSAMYRCASSSGDGPGLDTQYFGPGTRLTVL.

The DNA for the CDR3 is TGTGCCAGCAGCGGGCTAGCGGGAGGATGGTCAGATACGCAGTATTTT. Its translation: CASSGLAGGWSDTQYF. The chain is built from TRBV14 and TRBJ2-3, with 11 bases matching TRBD2. From germline, CDR1 is SGHDN and CDR2 FVKESK. With 5 bases clipped from V and 4 bases from J, the junction kept 8 bases outside the gene matches. The CDR3 contains 16 residues.

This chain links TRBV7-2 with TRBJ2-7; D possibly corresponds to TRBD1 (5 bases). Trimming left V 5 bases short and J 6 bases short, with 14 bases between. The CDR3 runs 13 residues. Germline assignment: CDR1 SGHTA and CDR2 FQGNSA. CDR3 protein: CASSPLDQGEQYF. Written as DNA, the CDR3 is TGTGCCAGCAGCCCCCTGGACCAGGGCGAGCAGTACTTC.

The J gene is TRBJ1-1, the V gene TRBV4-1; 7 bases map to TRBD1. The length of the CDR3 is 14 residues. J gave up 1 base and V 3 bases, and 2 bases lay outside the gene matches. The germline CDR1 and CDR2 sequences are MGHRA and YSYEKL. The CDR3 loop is CASSQTGWNTEAFF. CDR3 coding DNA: TGCGCCAGCAGCCAGACAGGGTGGAACACTGAAGCTTTCTTT.

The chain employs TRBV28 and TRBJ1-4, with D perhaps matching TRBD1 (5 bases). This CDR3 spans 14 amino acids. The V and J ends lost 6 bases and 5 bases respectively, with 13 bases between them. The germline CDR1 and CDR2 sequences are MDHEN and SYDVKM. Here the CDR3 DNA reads TGTGCCAGCAGACCGGGACTCGAGAATGAAAAACTGTTTTTT. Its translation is CASRPGLENEKLFF.

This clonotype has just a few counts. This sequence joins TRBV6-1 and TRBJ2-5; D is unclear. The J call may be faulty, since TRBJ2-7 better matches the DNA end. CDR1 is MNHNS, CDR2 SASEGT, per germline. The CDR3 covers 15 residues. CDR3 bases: TGTGCCAGCAGTGAAGCAGACAAGCCACCTTACGAGCAGTACTTC. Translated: CASSEADKPPYEQYF.

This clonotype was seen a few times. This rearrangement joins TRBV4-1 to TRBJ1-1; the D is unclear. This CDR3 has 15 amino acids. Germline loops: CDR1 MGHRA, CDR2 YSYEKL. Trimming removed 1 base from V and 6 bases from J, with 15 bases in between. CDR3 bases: TGCGCCAGCAGCCAAGTGTGGACGAACCTCCCTGAAGCTTTCTTT. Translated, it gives CASSQVWTNLPEAFF.

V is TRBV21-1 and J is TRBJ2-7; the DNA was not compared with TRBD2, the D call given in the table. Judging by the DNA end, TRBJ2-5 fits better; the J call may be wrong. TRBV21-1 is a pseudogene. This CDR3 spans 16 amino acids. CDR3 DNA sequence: TGTGCCAGCAGCAAAGTGACGGGAGTGGACGTAAAGACCCAGTACTTC. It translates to CASSKVTGVDVKTQYF.

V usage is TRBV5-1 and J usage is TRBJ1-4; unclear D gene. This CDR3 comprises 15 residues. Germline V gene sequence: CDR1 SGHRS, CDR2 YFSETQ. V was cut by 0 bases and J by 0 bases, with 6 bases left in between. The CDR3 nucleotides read TGCGCCAGCAGCTTGGGACAAACAACTAATGAAAAACTGTTTTTT. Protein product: CASSLGQTTNEKLFF. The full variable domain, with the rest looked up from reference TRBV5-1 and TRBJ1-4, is KAGVTQTPRYLIKTRGQQVTLSCSPISGHRSVSWYQQTPGQGLQFLFEYFSETQRNKGNFPGRFSGRQFSNSRSEMNVSTLELGDSALYLCASSLGQTTNEKLFFGSGTQLSVL.